These 6 T cell receptor beta chains originate from one sample sequenced in a study of T cell changes during pregnancy in multiple sclerosis. Some clones are missing from TCRdb's copy, which holds only in-frame ones; the method was immunoSEQ multiplex PCR. The data contain under 80,000 clones, 90% to 95% of them seen just once; the ten biggest clones take up about 0.6%. The input for sequencing was peripheral blood, taken in the third trimester of pregnancy. The receptors come from a female donor with multiple sclerosis, enrolled in a pregnancy study.

The rearrangement uses TRBV7-3 and TRBJ2-1, with TRBD2 matching over 16 bases. V dropped 7 bases and J dropped 6; count of bases not matched to a gene: 6. This CDR3 region has 16 residues. The V gene's germline CDR1 is SGHTA and CDR2 FQGTGA. Here the CDR3 DNA reads TGTGCCAGCACCGGTGGGACTAGCGGGGGGGTCAATGAGCAGTTCTTC. Its protein product is CASTGGTSGGVNEQFF.

The rearrangement links TRBV2 to TRBJ2-3, with D possibly TRBD1 on 5 matching bases. Per germline, CDR1 SNHLY and CDR2 FYNNEI. This CDR3 region has 16 residues. V was pared by 1 base and J by 0 bases, with 11 bases between. The CDR3 sequence: CASSEEAGMSTDTQYF. DNA for the CDR3: TGTGCCAGCAGTGAAGAGGCAGGGATGAGCACAGATACGCAGTATTTT.

The chain recombines TRBV6-5 with TRBJ1-2; D might be TRBD1 (6 bases). Germline V gives CDR1 MNHEY, CDR2 SVGAGI. The CDR3 is 15 amino acids. V was trimmed by 0 bases and J by 4 bases, leaving 12 bases between them. The CDR3 bases are TGTGCCAGCAGTTACTCTGACGGGGGGCCCTATGGCTACACCTTC. Protein: CASSYSDGGPYGYTF.

This chain joins TRBV30 and TRBJ1-2; no definite D call. CDR1 and CDR2 (germline): GTSNPN, SVGIG (reference sequence). The V end lost 8 bases, the J end lost 7 bases, and 14 bases lay between the germline ends. The CDR3 loop spans 11 amino acids. CDR3 nucleotides: TGTGCCCGCCGGGGTAGGTCTGGCTACACCTTC. Its translation: CARRGRSGYTF.

The genes are TRBV7-9 and TRBJ2-2; TRBD2 agrees at 9 bases. Germline V lookup: CDR1 SEHNR, CDR2 FQNEAQ (reference sequence). V lost 11 bases, J lost 1 base, and 8 bases stayed unmatched. This CDR3 region has 15 residues. The DNA of the CDR3 is TGTGCCGGCGAAACTAGCGGGCTGAACACCGGGGAGCTGTTTTTT. As protein: CAGETSGLNTGELFF.

This chain connects TRBV9 to TRBJ2-2, with D perhaps matching TRBD1 (6 bases). Per germline, CDR1 SGDLS and CDR2 YYNGEE. The V gene lost 1 base and the J gene lost 1 base, with 14 bases spanning the gap. The CDR3 contains 17 residues. CDR3 sequence: CASSVSGRGGNTGELFF. In nucleotides, the CDR3 is TGTGCCAGCAGCGTATCGGGACGAGGGGGGAACACCGGGGAGCTGTTTTTT.